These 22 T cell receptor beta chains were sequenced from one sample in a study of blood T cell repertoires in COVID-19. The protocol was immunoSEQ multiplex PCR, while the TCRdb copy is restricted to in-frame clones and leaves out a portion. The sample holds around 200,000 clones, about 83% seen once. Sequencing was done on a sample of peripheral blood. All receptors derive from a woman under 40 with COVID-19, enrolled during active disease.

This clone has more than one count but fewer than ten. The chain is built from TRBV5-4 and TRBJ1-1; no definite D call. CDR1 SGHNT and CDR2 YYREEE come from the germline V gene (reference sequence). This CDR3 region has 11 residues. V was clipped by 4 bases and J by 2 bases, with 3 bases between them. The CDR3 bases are TGTGCCAGCAGCCAAAACACTGAAGCTTTCTTT. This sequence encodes CASSQNTEAFF. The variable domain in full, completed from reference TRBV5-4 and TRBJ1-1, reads ETGVTQSPTHLIKTRGQQVTLRCSSQSGHNTVSWYQQALGQGPQFIFQYYREEENGRGNFPPRFSGLQFPNYSSELNVNALELDDSALYLCASSQNTEAFFGQGTRLTVV.

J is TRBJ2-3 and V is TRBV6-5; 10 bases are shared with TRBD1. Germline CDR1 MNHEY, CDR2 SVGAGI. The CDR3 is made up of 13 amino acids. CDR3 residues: CATKTGGADTQYF. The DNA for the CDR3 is TGTGCAACTAAGACAGGGGGCGCAGATACGCAGTATTTT.

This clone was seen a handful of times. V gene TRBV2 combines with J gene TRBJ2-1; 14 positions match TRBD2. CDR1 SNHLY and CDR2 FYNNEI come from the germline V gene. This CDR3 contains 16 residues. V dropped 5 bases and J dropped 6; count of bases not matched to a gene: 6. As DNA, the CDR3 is TGTGCCAGCAGTTCACAGACTAGCGGGGGGGCCAATGAGCAGTTCTTC. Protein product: CASSSQTSGGANEQFF.

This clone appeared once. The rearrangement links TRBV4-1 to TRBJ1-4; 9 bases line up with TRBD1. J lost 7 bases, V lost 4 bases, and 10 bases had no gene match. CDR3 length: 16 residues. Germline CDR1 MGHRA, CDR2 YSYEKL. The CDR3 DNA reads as TGCGCCAGCAGCCCGACCCGGACAGGGGTTGGTGAAAAACTGTTTTTT. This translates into CASSPTRTGVGEKLFF.

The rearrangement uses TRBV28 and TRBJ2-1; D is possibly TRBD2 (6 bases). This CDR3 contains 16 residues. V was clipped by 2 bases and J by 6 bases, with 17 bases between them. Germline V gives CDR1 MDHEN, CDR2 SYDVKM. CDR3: CASSLGPGRGGNEQFF. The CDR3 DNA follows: TGTGCCAGCAGTTTAGGGCCCGGGAGAGGAGGCAATGAGCAGTTCTTC. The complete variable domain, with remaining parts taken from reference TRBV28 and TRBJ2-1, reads DVKVTQSSRYLVKRTGEKVFLECVQDMDHENMFWYRQDPGLGLRLIYFSYDVKMKEKGDIPEGYSVSREKKERFSLILESASTNQTSMYLCASSLGPGRGGNEQFFGPGTRLTVL.

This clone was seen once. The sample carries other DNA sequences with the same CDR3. CDR3 loop: CASSLGVRGTEAFF. The DNA of the CDR3 is TGCGCCAGCAGCTTGGGGGTTAGAGGGACTGAAGCTTTCTTT. The V and J genes are TRBV5-1 and TRBJ1-1; D call uncertain. The CDR3 totals 14 residues. The germline V gene encodes CDR1 SGHRS and CDR2 YFSETQ. With 0 bases removed from V and 5 bases from J, the gap between germline ends came to 11 bases.

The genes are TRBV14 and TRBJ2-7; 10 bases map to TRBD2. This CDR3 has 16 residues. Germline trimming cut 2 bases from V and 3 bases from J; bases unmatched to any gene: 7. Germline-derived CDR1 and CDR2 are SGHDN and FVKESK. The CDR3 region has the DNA TGTGCCAGCAGCCAAATCCGGAGCGGGGGGGTCTACGAGCAGTACTTC. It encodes CASSQIRSGGVYEQYF.

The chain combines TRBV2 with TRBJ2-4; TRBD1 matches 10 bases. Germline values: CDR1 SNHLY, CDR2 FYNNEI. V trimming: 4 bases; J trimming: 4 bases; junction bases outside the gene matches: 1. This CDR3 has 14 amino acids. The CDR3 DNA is TGTGCCAGCAGTGTGGACAGGGGGAAAAACATTCAGTACTTC. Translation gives CASSVDRGKNIQYF. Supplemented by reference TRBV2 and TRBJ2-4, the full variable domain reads EPEVTQTPSHQVTQMGQEVILRCVPISNHLYFYWYRQILGQKVEFLVSFYNNEISEKSEIFDDQFSVERPDGSNFTLKIRSTKLEDSAMYFCASSVDRGKNIQYFGAGTRLSVL.

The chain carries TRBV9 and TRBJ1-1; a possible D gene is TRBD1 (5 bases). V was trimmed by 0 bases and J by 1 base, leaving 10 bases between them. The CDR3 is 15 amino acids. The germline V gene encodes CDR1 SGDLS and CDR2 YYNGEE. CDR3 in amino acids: CASSVDDRSNTEAFF. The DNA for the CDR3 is TGTGCCAGCAGCGTAGACGACAGATCGAACACTGAAGCTTTCTTT.

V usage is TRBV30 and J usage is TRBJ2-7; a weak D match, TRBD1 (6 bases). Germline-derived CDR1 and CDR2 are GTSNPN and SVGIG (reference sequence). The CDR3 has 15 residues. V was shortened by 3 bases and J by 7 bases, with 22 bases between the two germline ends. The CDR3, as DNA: TGTGCCTGGAGAGGTAAGACAGGCCGCTCAGGGGAGCAGTACTTC. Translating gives CAWRGKTGRSGEQYF.

The CDR3 loop is CASSDNRSGQGNTEAFF. The CDR3 DNA reads TGTGCCAGCAGTGATAATAGATCGGGACAGGGGAACACTGAAGCTTTCTTT. V is TRBV2 and J is TRBJ1-1, with 9 bases fitting TRBD1. The germline CDR1 and CDR2 sequences are SNHLY and FYNNEI. The V segment lost 3 bases and the J segment 1 base; nucleotides outside the gene matches: 9. The CDR3 sequence is 17 residues long.

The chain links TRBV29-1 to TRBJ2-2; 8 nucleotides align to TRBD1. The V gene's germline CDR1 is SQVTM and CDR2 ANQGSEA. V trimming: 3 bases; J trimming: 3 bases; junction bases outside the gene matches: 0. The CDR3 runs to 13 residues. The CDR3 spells CSVEDRDTGELFF. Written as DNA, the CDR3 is TGCAGCGTTGAGGACAGGGACACCGGGGAGCTGTTTTTT.

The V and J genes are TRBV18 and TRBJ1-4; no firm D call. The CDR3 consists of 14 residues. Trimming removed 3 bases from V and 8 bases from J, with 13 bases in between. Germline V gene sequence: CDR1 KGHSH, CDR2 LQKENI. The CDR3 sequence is CASSPVPSTEKLFF. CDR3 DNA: TGTGCCAGCTCACCTGTCCCCTCTACGGAAAAACTGTTTTTT. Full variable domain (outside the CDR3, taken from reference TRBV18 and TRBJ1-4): NAGVMQNPRHLVRRRGQEARLRCSPMKGHSHVYWYRQLPEEGLKFMVYLQKENIIDESGMPKERFSAEFPKEGPSILRIQQVVRGDSAAYFCASSPVPSTEKLFFGSGTQLSVL.

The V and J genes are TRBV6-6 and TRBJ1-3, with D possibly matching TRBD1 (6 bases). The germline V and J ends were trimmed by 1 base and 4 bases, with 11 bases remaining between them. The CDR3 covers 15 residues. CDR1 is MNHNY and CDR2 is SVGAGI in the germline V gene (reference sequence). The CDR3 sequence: CASSYLGGSGNTIYF. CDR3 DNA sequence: TGTGCCAGCAGTTACTTAGGGGGTTCCGGAAACACCATATATTTT.

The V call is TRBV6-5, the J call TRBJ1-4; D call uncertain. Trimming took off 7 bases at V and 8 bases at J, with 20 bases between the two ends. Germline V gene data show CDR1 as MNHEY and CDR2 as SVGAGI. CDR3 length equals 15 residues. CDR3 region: CASTSSGEEGEKLFF. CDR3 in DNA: TGTGCCAGCACCTCATCCGGGGAAGAAGGCGAAAAACTGTTTTTT.

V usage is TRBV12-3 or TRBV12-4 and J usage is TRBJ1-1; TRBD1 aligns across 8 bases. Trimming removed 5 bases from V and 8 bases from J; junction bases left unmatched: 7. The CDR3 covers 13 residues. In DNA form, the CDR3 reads TGTGCCAGCAGTCTCCCAGGGGGCTCGGAAGCTTTCTTT. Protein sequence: CASSLPGGSEAFF.

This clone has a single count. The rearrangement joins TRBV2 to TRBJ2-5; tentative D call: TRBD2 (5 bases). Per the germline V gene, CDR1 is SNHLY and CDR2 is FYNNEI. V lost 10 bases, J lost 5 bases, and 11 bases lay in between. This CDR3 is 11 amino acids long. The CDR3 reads CATRRWETQYF. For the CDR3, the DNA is TGTGCCACCAGGAGGTGGGAGACCCAGTACTTC.

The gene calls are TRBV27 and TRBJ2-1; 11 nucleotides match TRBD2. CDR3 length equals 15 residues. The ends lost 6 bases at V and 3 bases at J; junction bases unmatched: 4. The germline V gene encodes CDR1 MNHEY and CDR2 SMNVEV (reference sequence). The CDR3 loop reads CASSKGTSGYNEQFF. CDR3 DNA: TGTGCCAGCAGCAAAGGGACTAGCGGCTACAATGAGCAGTTCTTC.

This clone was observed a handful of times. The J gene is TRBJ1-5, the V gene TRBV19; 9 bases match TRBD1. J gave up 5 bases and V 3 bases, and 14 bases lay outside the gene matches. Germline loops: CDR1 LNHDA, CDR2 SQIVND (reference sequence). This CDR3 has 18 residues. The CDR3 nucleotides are TGTGCCAGTAGTATCCCAAATGACAGGGGGGGCGCAGATCAGCCCCAGCATTTT. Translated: CASSIPNDRGGADQPQHF.

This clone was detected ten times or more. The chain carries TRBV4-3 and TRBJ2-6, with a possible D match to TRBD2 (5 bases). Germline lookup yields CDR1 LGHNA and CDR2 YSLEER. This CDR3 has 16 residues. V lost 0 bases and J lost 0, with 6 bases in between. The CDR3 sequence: CASSQDGSSGANVLTF. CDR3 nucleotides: TGCGCCAGCAGCCAAGATGGGAGCTCTGGGGCCAACGTCCTGACTTTC.

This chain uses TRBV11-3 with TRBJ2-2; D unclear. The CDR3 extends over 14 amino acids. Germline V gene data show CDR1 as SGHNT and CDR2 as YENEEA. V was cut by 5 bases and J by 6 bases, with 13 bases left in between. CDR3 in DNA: TGTGCCAGCAGCGCCCTCCCCACGGCCGGGGAGCTGTTTTTT. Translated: CASSALPTAGELFF.

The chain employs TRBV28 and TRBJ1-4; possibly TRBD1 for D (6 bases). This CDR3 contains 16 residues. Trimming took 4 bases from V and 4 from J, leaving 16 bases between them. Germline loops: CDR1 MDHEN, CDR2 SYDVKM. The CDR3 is CASSSIQGMFNEKLFF. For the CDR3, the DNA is TGTGCCAGCAGTTCTATCCAGGGGATGTTTAATGAAAAACTGTTTTTT.